What follows describes a single T cell receptor (beta chain). Its antigen is not known. Time point described: before preoperative PTX-NDP chemotherapy. The data derive from a study of esophageal squamous cell carcinoma under preoperative chemotherapy. Each CDR3 protein is one row after TCRdb ran MiXCR on the PCR reads. This repertoire shows about 15,000 distinct CDR3 sequences, 60% found once; its top ten account for about half. The CDR3 contains 18 residues. Trimming cost V 1 base and J 4 bases; bases outside gene matches: 9. Germline V gives CDR1 SGHTA, CDR2 FQGNSA. Study-level findings and limits: Abundant clones tended to shrink rather than expand after paclitaxel-nedaplatin. Peripheral T cells migrating into the tumor appeared to partly supply post-treatment tumor-infiltrating lymphocytes.

The chain carries TRBV7-2 and TRBJ2-3; 12 nucleotides agree with TRBD2. The source is a human donor with esophageal squamous cell carcinoma. The donor label of this sample is uncertain. The specimen was collected from a patient given preoperative chemotherapy. The CDR3 bases are TGTGCCAGCAGCTTAGGGGAGGGTCTAGCGGGAGGGCCAGATACGCAGTATTTT. Its translation is CASSLGEGLAGGPDTQYF.